The source of this T cell receptor beta chain is a study of T cells after yellow fever vaccination. Study results and caveats: The secondary response peaked faster, at day 5 versus 15, but was weaker. The booster saw the reappearance of most primary-vaccination clones (around 95% CD4, 80% to 90% CD8). Abundant bulk-derived clonotypes could contaminate FACS-sorted repertoires.

It was through 5'RACE template switching that TCR cDNA was made, with a universal primer site and UMIs added. From the 5' RACE reads, TCRdb called clonotypes with MiXCR, one entry per CDR3 protein. Found here are 250,000 to 350,000 distinct CDR3 sequences, around 9.3% of them singletons; the top ten hold 3% to 3.5%. This clonotype has a handful of counts. The antigen is not known. This clonotype originated in a young man who received the YFV17D yellow fever vaccine. Sequenced material: CD4+ T cells sorted from PBMCs, taken 5 days after the yellow fever booster vaccination.

This CDR3 reads CASSLDGTANQPQHF. CDR3 sequence (DNA): TGTGCCAGCAGCTTGGATGGGACAGCTAATCAGCCCCAGCATTTT. The rearrangement uses TRBV5-5 and TRBJ1-5; TRBD1 agrees at 7 bases. Germline CDR1 reads SGHKS; CDR2 reads YYEKEE (reference sequence). V shed 0 bases, J shed 4 bases, and the junction held 4 bases outside the gene matches. The CDR3 covers 15 residues.